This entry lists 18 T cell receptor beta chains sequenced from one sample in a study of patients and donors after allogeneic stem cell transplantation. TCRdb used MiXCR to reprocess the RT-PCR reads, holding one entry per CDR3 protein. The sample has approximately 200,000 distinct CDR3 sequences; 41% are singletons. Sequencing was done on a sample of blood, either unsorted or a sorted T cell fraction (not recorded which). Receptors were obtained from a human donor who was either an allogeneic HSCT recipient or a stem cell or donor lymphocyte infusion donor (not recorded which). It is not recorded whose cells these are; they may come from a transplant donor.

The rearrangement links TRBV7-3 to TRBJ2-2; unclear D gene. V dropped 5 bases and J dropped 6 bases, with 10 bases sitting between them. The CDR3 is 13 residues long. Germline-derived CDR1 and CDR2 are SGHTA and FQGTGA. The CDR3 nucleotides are TGTGCCAGCAGCGAATCGGCGCCCGGGGAGCTGTTTTTT. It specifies CASSESAPGELFF.

CDR3 in DNA: TGTGCCAGCAGCTTAGCACCACCCCCCTCCTACAATGAGCAGTTCTTC. Its protein is CASSLAPPPSYNEQFF. The chain recombines TRBV7-6 with TRBJ2-1; no clear D gene. V was pared by 0 bases and J by 0 bases, with 9 bases between. Germline V gene sequence: CDR1 SGHVS, CDR2 FNYEAQ. The CDR3 sequence is 16 residues long.

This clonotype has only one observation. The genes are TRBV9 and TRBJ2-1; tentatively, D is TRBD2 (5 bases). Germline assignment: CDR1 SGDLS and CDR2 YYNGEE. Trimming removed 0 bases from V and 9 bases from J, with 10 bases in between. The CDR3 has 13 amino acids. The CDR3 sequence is CASSVVSGGEQFF. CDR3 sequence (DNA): TGTGCCAGCAGCGTAGTATCCGGAGGTGAGCAGTTCTTC.

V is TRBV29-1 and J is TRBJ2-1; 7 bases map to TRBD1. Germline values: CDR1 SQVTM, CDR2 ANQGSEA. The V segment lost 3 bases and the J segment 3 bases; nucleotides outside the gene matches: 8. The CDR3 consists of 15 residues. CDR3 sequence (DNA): TGCAGCGTTGACCTAATGACAGGGAACTACAATGAGCAGTTCTTC. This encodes CSVDLMTGNYNEQFF.

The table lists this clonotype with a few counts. The chain's CDR3 is CASNQGMGNTIYF. For the CDR3, the DNA is TGTGCCAGCAACCAGGGCATGGGTAACACCATATATTTT. V is TRBV12-3 or TRBV12-4 and J is TRBJ1-3; possibly TRBD1 for D (5 bases). Between the trimmed V and J ends, which lost 7 bases and 7 bases, there was a span of 14 bases. This CDR3 contains 13 residues.

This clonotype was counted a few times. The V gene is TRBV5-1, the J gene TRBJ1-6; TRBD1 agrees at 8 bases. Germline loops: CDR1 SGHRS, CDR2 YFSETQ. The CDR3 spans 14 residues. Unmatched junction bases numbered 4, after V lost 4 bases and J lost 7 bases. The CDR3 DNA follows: TGCGCCAGCAGCCGGGACAGGACAAATTCACCCCTCCACTTT. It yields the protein CASSRDRTNSPLHF. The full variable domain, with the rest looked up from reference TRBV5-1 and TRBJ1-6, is KAGVTQTPRYLIKTRGQQVTLSCSPISGHRSVSWYQQTPGQGLQFLFEYFSETQRNKGNFPGRFSGRQFSNSRSEMNVSTLELGDSALYLCASSRDRTNSPLHFGNGTRLTVT.

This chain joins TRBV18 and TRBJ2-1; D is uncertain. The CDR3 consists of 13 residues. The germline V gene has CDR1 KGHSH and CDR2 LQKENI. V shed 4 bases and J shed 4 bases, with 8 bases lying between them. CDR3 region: CASSQTGYNEQFF. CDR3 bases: TGTGCCAGCTCACAGACCGGGTACAATGAGCAGTTCTTC.

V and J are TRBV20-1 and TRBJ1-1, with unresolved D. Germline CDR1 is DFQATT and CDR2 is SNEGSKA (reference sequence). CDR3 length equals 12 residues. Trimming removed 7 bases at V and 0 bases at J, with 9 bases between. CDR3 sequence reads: CSVLTVNTEAFF. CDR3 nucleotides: TGCAGTGTCTTGACGGTGAACACTGAAGCTTTCTTT.

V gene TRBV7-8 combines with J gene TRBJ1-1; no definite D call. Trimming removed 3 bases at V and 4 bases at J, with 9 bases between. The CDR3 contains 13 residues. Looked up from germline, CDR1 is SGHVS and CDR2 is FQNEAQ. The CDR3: CASSFPFCTEAFF. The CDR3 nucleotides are TGTGCCAGCAGCTTTCCGTTTTGCACTGAAGCTTTCTTT.

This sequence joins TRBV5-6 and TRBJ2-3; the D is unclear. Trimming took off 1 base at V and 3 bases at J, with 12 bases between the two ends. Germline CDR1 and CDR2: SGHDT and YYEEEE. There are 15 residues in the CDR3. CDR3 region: CASSLWHVGTDTQYF. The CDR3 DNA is TGTGCCAGCAGCTTGTGGCACGTCGGAACAGATACGCAGTATTTT.

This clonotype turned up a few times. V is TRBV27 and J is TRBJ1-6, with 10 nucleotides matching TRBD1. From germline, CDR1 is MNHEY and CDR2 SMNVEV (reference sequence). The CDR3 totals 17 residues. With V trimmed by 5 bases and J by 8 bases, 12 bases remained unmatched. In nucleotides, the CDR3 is TGTGCCAGCAGTGCGGGTTTAAGGGACAGGGGTGATTCACCCCTCCACTTT. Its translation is CASSAGLRDRGDSPLHF.

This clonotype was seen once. The CDR3 spells CASSPSGEKETQYF. As DNA, the CDR3 is TGTGCCAGCTCACCTAGCGGGGAGAAAGAGACCCAGTACTTC. This chain connects TRBV18 to TRBJ2-5; 8 bases align to TRBD2. V lost 3 bases to trimming and J lost 3 bases; unmatched junction nucleotides: 3. Germline V CDR1 and CDR2: KGHSH, LQKENI. The CDR3 covers 14 residues.

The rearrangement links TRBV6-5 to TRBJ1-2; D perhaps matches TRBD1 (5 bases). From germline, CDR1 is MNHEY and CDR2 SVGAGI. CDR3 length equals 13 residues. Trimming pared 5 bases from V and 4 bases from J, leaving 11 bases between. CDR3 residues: CASSATETYGYTF. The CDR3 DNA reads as TGTGCCAGCAGTGCGACAGAGACCTATGGCTACACCTTC.

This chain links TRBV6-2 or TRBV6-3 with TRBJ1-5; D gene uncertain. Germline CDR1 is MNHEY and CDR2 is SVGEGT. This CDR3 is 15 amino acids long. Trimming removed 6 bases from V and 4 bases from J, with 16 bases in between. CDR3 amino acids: CASSPYPSLNQPQHF. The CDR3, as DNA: TGTGCCAGCAGCCCGTATCCTTCCTTAAATCAGCCCCAGCATTTT.

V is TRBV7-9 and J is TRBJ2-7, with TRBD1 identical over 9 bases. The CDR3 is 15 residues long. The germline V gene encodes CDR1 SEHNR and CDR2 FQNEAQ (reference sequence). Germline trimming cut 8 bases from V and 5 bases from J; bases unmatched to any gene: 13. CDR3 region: CASARLQGARDEQYF. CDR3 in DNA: TGTGCCAGCGCTCGGTTACAGGGGGCTCGGGACGAGCAGTACTTC.

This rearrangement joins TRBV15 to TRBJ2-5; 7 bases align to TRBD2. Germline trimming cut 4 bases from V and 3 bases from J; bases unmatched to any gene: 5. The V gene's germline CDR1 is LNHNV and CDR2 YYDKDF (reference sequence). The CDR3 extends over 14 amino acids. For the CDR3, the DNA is TGTGCCACCAGCACTTCTCTAGCGGAAGAGACCCAGTACTTC. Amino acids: CATSTSLAEETQYF.

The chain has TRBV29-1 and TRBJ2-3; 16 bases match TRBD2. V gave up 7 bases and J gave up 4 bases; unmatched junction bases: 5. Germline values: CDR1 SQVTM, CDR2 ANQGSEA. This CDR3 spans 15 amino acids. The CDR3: CSAGTSGRAADTQYF. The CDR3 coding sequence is TGCAGCGCCGGGACTAGCGGGAGGGCCGCAGATACGCAGTATTTT.

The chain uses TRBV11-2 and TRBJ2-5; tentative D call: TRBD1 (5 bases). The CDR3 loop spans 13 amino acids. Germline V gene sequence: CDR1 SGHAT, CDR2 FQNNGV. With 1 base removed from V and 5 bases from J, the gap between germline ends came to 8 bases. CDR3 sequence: CASSLAGFETQYF. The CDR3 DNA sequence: TGTGCCAGCAGCTTAGCAGGGTTCGAGACCCAGTACTTC.